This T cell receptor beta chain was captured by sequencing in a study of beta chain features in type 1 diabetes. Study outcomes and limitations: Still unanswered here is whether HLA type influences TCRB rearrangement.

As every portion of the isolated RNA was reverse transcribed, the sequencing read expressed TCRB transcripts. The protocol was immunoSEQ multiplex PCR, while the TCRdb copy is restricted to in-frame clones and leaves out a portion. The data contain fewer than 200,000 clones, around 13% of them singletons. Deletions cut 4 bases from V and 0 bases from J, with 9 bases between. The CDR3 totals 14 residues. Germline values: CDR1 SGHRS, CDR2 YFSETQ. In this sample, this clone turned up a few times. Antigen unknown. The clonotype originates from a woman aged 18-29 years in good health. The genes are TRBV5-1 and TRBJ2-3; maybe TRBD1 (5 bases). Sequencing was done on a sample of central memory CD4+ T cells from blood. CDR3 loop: CASSPGHSTDTQYF. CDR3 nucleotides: TGCGCCAGCAGCCCCGGACACAGCACAGATACGCAGTATTTT.